A selection of T cell receptor beta chains follows, all from one sample in a study of T cell clones after liver transplantation. No antigen has been identified for these receptors. Sequenced by immunoSEQ multiplex PCR; TCRdb stores in-frame clones only, minus some. This sample yields about 130 clones, of which about a third are seen a single time; roughly 40% belongs to the top ten. The sample was CD4+ T cells from cultured PBMCs. These receptors were collected from a human patient who received a liver transplant. Some of these T cells may belong to the graft donor. The CDR3 runs from the conserved cysteine through the conserved F or W. The D gene is left open where the match is weak. Clone size, where shown, is once, few, many, or a class for clones that have expanded.

J gene	V gene	clone size	D gene	CDR3 DNA	CDR3 protein
TRBJ1-2	TRBV5-6	-	TRBD1	TGTGCCAGCAGCTTGAAAGTCGGGACAGAGTTCGTTGTCGGCTACACCTTC	CASSLKVGTEFVVGYTF
TRBJ2-3	TRBV7-2	hyperexpanded	TRBD2	TGTGCCAGCAGCCCATTAGCGGGGGGGCCTTCCGATACGCAGTATTTT	CASSPLAGGPSDTQYF
TRBJ1-1	TRBV4-2	-	-	TGTGCCAGCAGCTTGCCGACAGGAAGCGCTGAAGCTTTCTTT	CASSLPTGSAEAFF
TRBJ2-2	TRBV10-3	-	-	TGTGCCATCAGTGAGCTCGCCACCGGGGAGCTGTTTTTT	CAISELATGELFF
TRBJ1-3	TRBV4-2	few	-	TGTGCCAGCAGCCAAGTTGAGGCCAGAGAGGGAAACACCATATATTTT	CASSQVEAREGNTIYF
TRBJ2-5	TRBV4-3	-	-	TGCGCCAGCAGCCAAACTACTAGAGCGGTTGAGGGGACCCAGTACTTC	CASSQTTRAVEGTQYF
TRBJ2-7	TRBV29-1	large	TRBD2	TGCAGCGTTGAGGGGTCTAGCGGTAAGACCTACGAGCAGTACTTC	CSVEGSSGKTYEQYF
TRBJ2-3	TRBV15	few	TRBD1	TGTGCCACCAGCAGAGATCTAAGGACAGGGGGTTCCTCTCGTACGCAGTATTTT	CATSRDLRTGGSSRTQYF
TRBJ2-7	TRBV6-1	few	-	TGTGCCAGCAGTTCCACCGACCGTTACGAGCAGTACTTC	CASSSTDRYEQYF
TRBJ1-2	TRBV5-2	-	-	TGTGCCAGCAATAAGAATAGAGGAGTACGAAAGACCTATGGCTACACCTTC	CASNKNRGVRKTYGYTF
TRBJ2-7	TRBV6-5	large	-	TGTGCCCTCGGGCAGTCGGGGGCGCTCCTCTACGAGCAGTACTTC	CALGQSGALLYEQYF
TRBJ2-7	TRBV7-2	large	-	TGTGCCAGCAGCTTAGCTAGCGGTAACTACGAGCAGTACTTC	CASSLASGNYEQYF
TRBJ2-4	TRBV6-4	-	TRBD2	TGTGCCAGCAGTTACTCCGGGGGGGACAAAAACATTCAGTACTTC	CASSYSGGDKNIQYF
TRBJ2-6	TRBV1	-	-	TGCACCAGCAGCCCTCTAAGTTTGTGCACAAGTCGGGCCAACGTCCTGACTTTC	CTSSPLSLCTSRANVLTF
TRBJ2-3	TRBV7-3	-	-	TGTGCCAGCAGCTTAACCGGACGGGATACGCAGTATTTT	CASSLTGRDTQYF
TRBJ1-5	TRBV7-9	few	-	TGTGCCAGCAGCTCGGACTTGGATAATCAGCCCCAGCATTTT	CASSSDLDNQPQHF
TRBJ2-7	TRBV23-1	few	TRBD2	TGCGCCAGCAGTCGAAGGCGTCAAATGGGGGGGTCCCACGAGCAGTACTTC	CASSRRRQMGGSHEQYF
TRBJ1-5	TRBV6-5	-	-	TGTGCCAGCAGAGCCCGGGACGGTAATCAGCCCCAGCATTTT	CASRARDGNQPQHF
TRBJ2-2	TRBV19	-	TRBD2	TGTGCCAGTAGTATTCTCCGGGAGGGGTATACCGGGGAGCTGTTTTTT	CASSILREGYTGELFF
TRBJ1-4	TRBV6-4	-	-	TGTGCCAGCAGAGCGGGACACTTTGATGAAAAACTGTTTTTT	CASRAGHFDEKLFF
TRBJ2-7	TRBV6-9	-	-	TGTGCCAGCAGTTCCACCGACCGTTACGAGCAGTACTTC	CASSSTDRYEQYF
TRBJ1-2	TRBV5-1	-	-	TGCGCCAGCGAAGTGGGACCGGTTCGAAAGACCTATGGCTACACCTTC	CASEVGPVRKTYGYTF
TRBJ1-5	TRBV19	hyperexpanded	-	TGTGCCAGTAGTCGGACCGGAAGCAATCAGCCCCAGCATTTT	CASSRTGSNQPQHF
TRBJ1-1	TRBV9	once	-	TGTGCCAGCAGCGTAGACGGGGGAGGCGCTGAAGCTTTCTTT	CASSVDGGGAEAFF
TRBJ2-1	TRBV5-1	few	-	TGCGCCAGCAGCTTGGAGCAGGTTTCCTACAATGAGCAGTTCTTC	CASSLEQVSYNEQFF